The clone carrying this T cell receptor beta chain has more than one count but fewer than ten. TCRdb independently ran MiXCR on the 5' RACE reads; one entry per CDR3 protein. The table has more than 350,000 distinct CDR3 sequences, more than 9% seen once; the top ten hold about 17%. This specimen belongs to a study of T cells after yellow fever vaccination. V was shortened by 4 bases and J by 2 bases, with 9 bases between the two germline ends. Looked up from germline, CDR1 is MNHEY and CDR2 is SVGEGT. The CDR3 contains 13 residues. The rearrangement uses TRBV6-2 or TRBV6-3 and TRBJ2-7; D is ambiguous. Sample: PBMCs, taken on the day of the first yellow fever vaccination. The receptor was derived from a man aged 18 to 29 who received the YFV17D yellow fever vaccine. The CDR3 protein is CASSFRPTYEQYV. The DNA for the CDR3 is TGTGCCAGCAGTTTTAGGCCAACCTACGAGCAGTACGTC.